Presented here are 17 T cell receptor beta chains from one specimen sequenced in a study of regulatory T cells in long-lasting Graves disease. Time point indicated: persistent/refractory GD, antithyroid drugs over 5 years with positive TRAb. With RNA extracted from PBMCs as input, the TCR library was made. The TCR beta library used iRepertoire HTBI primers with Arm-PCR amplification of CDR3. TCRdb re-analysed the multiplex PCR reads in MiXCR, keeping a single row per CDR3 protein. The data show under 500,000 distinct CDR3 sequences, about a fifth seen once. The material was peripheral blood mononuclear cells (PBMCs), obtained when the disease was refractory, from a patient treated with antithyroid drugs. These receptors were taken from a female donor with Graves disease.

This clonotype was recorded at least ten times. The chain carries TRBV30 and TRBJ1-1; D is undetermined. CDR1 is GTSNPN, CDR2 SVGIG, per germline (reference sequence). The V end was cut by 0 bases, the J end by 2 bases, with 10 bases between. The CDR3 is made up of 14 amino acids. The chain's CDR3 is CAWSVRGGNTEAFF. CDR3 nucleotides: TGTGCCTGGAGTGTACGCGGCGGTAACACTGAAGCTTTCTTT.

V usage is TRBV9 and J usage is TRBJ2-7; 7 bases align to TRBD1. V lost 3 bases to trimming and J lost 0 bases; unmatched junction nucleotides: 6. Germline V CDR1 and CDR2: SGDLS, YYNGEE. The CDR3 consists of 15 residues. CDR3 region: CASSASGQSSYEQYF. The CDR3 region has the DNA TGTGCCAGCAGCGCATCGGGACAGAGCTCCTACGAGCAGTACTTC. Drawing the rest from reference TRBV9 and TRBJ2-7, the complete variable domain is DSGVTQTPKHLITATGQRVTLRCSPRSGDLSVYWYQQSLDQGLQFLIQYYNGEERAKGNILERFSAQQFPDLHSELNLSSLELGDSALYFCASSASGQSSYEQYFGPGTRLTVT.

This clonotype was found many times. The chain links TRBV25-1 to TRBJ2-2; tentatively, D is TRBD2 (6 bases). The CDR3 runs to 14 residues. V was trimmed by 3 bases and J by 3 bases, leaving 8 bases between them. The V gene's germline CDR1 is MGHDK and CDR2 SYGVNS. This CDR3 is CASSDSGDTGELFF. CDR3 sequence (DNA): TGTGCCAGCAGTGATAGCGGAGACACCGGGGAGCTGTTTTTT.

This clonotype was recorded a few times. J is TRBJ1-6 and V is TRBV7-3; 8 bases are shared with TRBD1. Germline lookup yields CDR1 SGHTA and CDR2 FQGTGA. There are 15 residues in the CDR3. After removal of 4 bases from V and 5 bases from J, the junction contained 4 bases not matched to a gene. The CDR3 DNA follows: TGTGCCAGCAGCTCGGGACAGGTCGATAATTCACCCCTCCACTTT. Protein product: CASSSGQVDNSPLHF. The entire variable domain, with the rest obtained from reference TRBV7-3 and TRBJ1-6, is as follows: GAGVSQTPSNKVTEKGKYVELRCDPISGHTALYWYRQSLGQGPEFLIYFQGTGAADDSGLPNDRFFAVRPEGSVSTLKIQRTERGDSAVYLCASSSGQVDNSPLHFGNGTRLTVT.

This clonotype was counted a single time. The chain employs TRBV12-3 or TRBV12-4 and TRBJ2-3; D gene ambiguous. The ends were cut back, 3 bases at V and 0 bases at J, with 10 bases in the middle. This CDR3 is built from 15 residues. Written as DNA, the CDR3 is TGTGCCAGCAGTTTTTGGAGATCTAGCACAGATACGCAGTATTTT. It encodes CASSFWRSSTDTQYF.

In regard to this clonotype: Germline and junction disagree at one end, which may indicate a read error. The V call is TRBV6-1, the J call TRBJ2-7, with a weak D call TRBD1 (5 bases). This CDR3 is built from 13 residues. CDR1 and CDR2 from the germline V gene are MNHNS and SASEGT. The CDR3: CASSQTASHEQYF. The CDR3 DNA reads TGCGCCAGCAGCCAGACAGCGAGCCACGAGCAGTACTTC.

This clonotype was found once. A much larger clonotype is one base distant, so this may be a read error. CDR3 residues: CASSERDRGQETQYF. The DNA of the CDR3 is TGTGCCAGCAGTGAGCGGGACAGGGGGCAGGAGACCCAGTACTTC. This sequence joins TRBV6-2 or TRBV6-3 and TRBJ2-5; 12 bases line up with TRBD1. The ends lost 5 bases at V and 5 bases at J; junction bases unmatched: 6. Germline CDR1 reads MNHEY; CDR2 reads SVGEGT. The CDR3 totals 15 residues.

The chain uses TRBV28 and TRBJ1-4; the match to TRBD1 covers 7 bases. CDR3 length equals 17 residues. With 5 bases clipped from V and 3 bases from J, the junction kept 12 bases outside the gene matches. Per germline, CDR1 MDHEN and CDR2 SYDVKM. CDR3 in DNA: TGTGCCAGCAGTCCTACTAAAATGGGACAGTCTAATGAAAAACTGTTTTTT. This gives the protein CASSPTKMGQSNEKLFF.

This clonotype showed up many times. V gene TRBV28 combines with J gene TRBJ2-7, with D possibly being TRBD1 (5 bases). Looked up from germline, CDR1 is MDHEN and CDR2 is SYDVKM. This CDR3 region has 19 residues. Trimming left V 5 bases short and J 3 bases short, with 29 bases between. The CDR3, as DNA: TGTGCCAGCAGTAACCCTTGGCCCACTGGCACAGGCCCTTTCTACGAGCAGTACTTC. Protein: CASSNPWPTGTGPFYEQYF.

Many counts were recorded for this clonotype. The chain recombines TRBV29-1 with TRBJ2-7, with D possibly being TRBD1 or TRBD2 (5 bases each). The CDR3 is made up of 10 amino acids. CDR1 is SQVTM and CDR2 is ANQGSEA in the germline V gene. The V end lost 6 bases, the J end lost 7 bases, and 10 bases lay between the germline ends. The CDR3 reads CSVVEGEQYF. The CDR3 DNA reads TGCAGCGTCGTCGAGGGGGAGCAGTACTTC.

This clonotype showed up just a few times. This chain uses TRBV6-1 with TRBJ1-2; D possibly corresponds to TRBD1 (6 bases). The CDR3 is made up of 13 amino acids. Per the germline V gene, CDR1 is MNHNS and CDR2 is SASEGT. The germline V and J ends were trimmed by 5 bases and 4 bases, with 11 bases remaining between them. The CDR3, as DNA: TGTGCCAGCAGTCGATCGACAGGCTATGGCTACACCTTC. The encoded protein is CASSRSTGYGYTF.

Note on this clonotype: A read error is the likely source, as a far larger clone sits one nucleotide away. V and J are TRBV7-8 and TRBJ2-1; D uncertain. V lost 6 bases and J 0 bases, leaving 18 bases between the germline ends. This CDR3 is built from 17 residues. Germline-derived CDR1 and CDR2 are SGHVS and FQNEAQ. The CDR3 nucleotides read TGTGCCAGCAGTATAAAGTTCCAGGTGAGCTCCTACAATGAGCAGTTCTTC. It is translated as CASSIKFQVSSYNEQFF.

This clonotype was seen ten or more times. The V gene is TRBV5-6, the J gene TRBJ2-5; a possible D gene is TRBD1 (6 bases). CDR1 SGHDT and CDR2 YYEEEE come from the germline V gene. V lost 4 bases and J lost 5, with 15 bases in between. The CDR3 is made up of 14 amino acids. The CDR3 reads CASSLTGSGETQYF. Here the CDR3 DNA reads TGTGCCAGCAGCCTAACAGGGAGCGGTGAGACCCAGTACTTC.

In the case of this clonotype: A read error may produce the germline difference seen at one junction end. The gene calls are TRBV9 and TRBJ2-2, with D perhaps TRBD2 (5 bases). CDR1 and CDR2 (germline): SGDLS, YYNGEE. The CDR3 is made up of 15 amino acids. CDR3 DNA: TGTGCCAGCAGCGGAGGCACTTCCCGGGCCGGGGAGCTGCTTTTT. Encoded protein: CASSGGTSRAGELLF.

This clonotype occurred many times. This rearrangement joins TRBV29-1 to TRBJ1-5; TRBD1 matches at 7 bases. With V trimmed by 6 bases and J by 3 bases, 5 bases remained unmatched. The CDR3 covers 13 residues. The germline CDR1 and CDR2 sequences are SQVTM and ANQGSEA. CDR3: CSVQGELNQPQHF. As DNA, the CDR3 is TGCAGCGTCCAGGGGGAGCTCAATCAGCCCCAGCATTTT.

This clonotype was seen more than once but under ten times. CDR3 protein: CASSISFGTEAFF. The CDR3 DNA reads as TGCGCCAGCAGTATTTCGTTCGGCACTGAAGCTTTCTTT. The rearrangement uses TRBV5-1 and TRBJ1-1; D remains ambiguous. V was trimmed by 5 bases and J by 4 bases, leaving 12 bases between them. There are 13 residues in the CDR3. CDR1 and CDR2 (germline): SGHRS, YFSETQ.

In regard to this clonotype: This may arise from a read error, as a much more abundant clone is one base away. This chain joins TRBV7-9 and TRBJ2-5; 11 positions match TRBD2. From germline, CDR1 is SEHNR and CDR2 FQNEAQ (reference sequence). The CDR3 runs to 14 residues. The V segment lost 7 bases and the J segment 2 bases; nucleotides outside the gene matches: 3. CDR3 sequence reads: CASNPSGRQETQYF. The DNA of the CDR3 is TGTGCCAGCAACCCTAGCGGGAGGCAAGAGACCCAGTACTTC.